This T cell receptor (beta chain) was profiled in a study of neurological immune-mediated disorders. The V and J ends lost 4 bases and 0 bases respectively, with 8 bases between them. The CDR3 is 14 residues long. Germline V gene lookup returns CDR1 SGHRS and CDR2 YFSETQ. Via MiXCR, TCRdb re-called the 5' RACE reads, giving one row per CDR3 protein. In the table there are 75,000 to 80,000 distinct CDR3 sequences, 5% to 5.5% of which are singletons. This clonotype occurred many times. This sequence originates from a woman aged 30 to 39 with multiple sclerosis. The V gene is TRBV5-1, the J gene TRBJ1-3; a possible D gene is TRBD1 (5 bases). The sequenced sample was PBMCs. This chain's CDR3 is CASSPGVSGNTIYF. The CDR3 coding sequence is TGCGCCAGCAGCCCGGGGGTCTCTGGAAACACCATATATTTT.